The 30 T cell receptor beta chains given below trace back to one sample, sequenced in a study of T-cell reconstitution after alpha-beta-depleted transplantation in children. Unique molecular identifiers were built into the TCRbeta library. MiXCR, applied by TCRdb to the PCR reads, yields one record per CDR3 protein. Altogether about 200,000 distinct CDR3 sequences are present, roughly 18% being singletons, with the ten largest covering roughly two fifths. This sample comprised PBMCs, mostly from graft donor cells, obtained 360 days after TCRalphabeta/CD19-depleted stem cell transplant. All receptors come from a male patient between 2 and 9 years old who had a stem cell transplant for acute lymphoblastic leukemia, so the T cells may come from the graft donor.

This chain links TRBV28 with TRBJ1-2; 9 positions match TRBD1. The CDR3 loop spans 16 amino acids. V gave up 4 bases and J gave up 1 base; unmatched junction bases: 7. Looked up from germline, CDR1 is MDHEN and CDR2 is SYDVKM. DNA of the CDR3: TGTGCCAGCAGTTACGACAGGGGGGGCCTTAACTATGGCTACACCTTC. It is translated as CASSYDRGGLNYGYTF.

The chain joins TRBV7-2 to TRBJ2-7; D not resolved. This CDR3 is 12 amino acids long. Trimming left V 0 bases short and J 6 bases short, with 6 bases between. Germline values: CDR1 SGHTA, CDR2 FQGNSA. In DNA, the CDR3 is TGTGCCAGCAGCTTAGCTCCCCTCGAGCAGTACTTC. Its protein product is CASSLAPLEQYF.

The CDR3 loop reads CASRTRQGKAFF. CDR3 coding DNA: TGTGCCAGCAGGACTCGACAGGGAAAAGCTTTCTTT. The chain links TRBV12-3 or TRBV12-4 to TRBJ1-1; 7 bases agree with TRBD1. The junction had 7 bases not matched to a gene; V was cut back by 6 bases and J by 9 bases. The CDR3 length is 12 residues.

This clonotype was seen many times. The chain links TRBV7-3 to TRBJ2-2; D is possibly TRBD1 (7 bases). Trimming took 4 bases from V and 5 from J, leaving 11 bases between them. Per germline, CDR1 SGHTA and CDR2 FQGTGA. This CDR3 is built from 14 residues. CDR3 residues: CASSSQGRTGELFF. The CDR3 coding sequence is TGTGCCAGCAGCTCACAGGGGAGGACCGGGGAGCTGTTTTTT.

This clonotype was recorded many times. V and J are TRBV12-3 or TRBV12-4 and TRBJ1-1; possible D gene TRBD1, 6 bases. V lost 1 base and J lost 1, with 10 bases in between. The length of the CDR3 is 15 residues. CDR3 residues: CASSLVGGGNTEAFF. CDR3 nucleotide sequence: TGTGCCAGCAGTTTAGTGGGGGGCGGGAACACTGAAGCTTTCTTT.

CDR3 loop: CATSGGQPSTDTQYF. The CDR3 nucleotides are TGTGCCACCAGCGGGGGTCAGCCAAGCACAGATACGCAGTATTTT. The chain couples TRBV15 to TRBJ2-3; the D gene could be TRBD1 or TRBD2 (5 bases each). The CDR3 covers 15 residues. The germline gives CDR1 LNHNV, CDR2 YYDKDF (reference sequence). The V and J ends lost 5 bases and 0 bases respectively, with 12 bases between them.

The V and J genes are TRBV19 and TRBJ1-3, with D possibly matching TRBD1 (5 bases). Germline V CDR1 and CDR2: LNHDA, SQIVND (reference sequence). This CDR3 is 14 amino acids long. The V gene lost 7 bases and the J gene lost 0 bases, with 10 bases spanning the gap. In DNA, the CDR3 is TGTGCCAGTACACAGGAAAACTCTGGAAACACCATATATTTT. Amino acid sequence: CASTQENSGNTIYF.

The chain uses TRBV5-1 and TRBJ2-2; D is tentatively TRBD1 or TRBD2 (6 bases each). Per germline, CDR1 SGHRS and CDR2 YFSETQ. The CDR3 is 17 amino acids. The V gene lost 4 bases and the J gene lost 1 base, with 17 bases spanning the gap. The CDR3 region is CASSPTKGGKNTGELFF. Written as DNA, the CDR3 is TGCGCCAGCAGCCCGACGAAGGGGGGTAAGAACACCGGGGAGCTGTTTTTT.

A few counts support this clonotype. The chain carries TRBV19 and TRBJ2-2; 8 bases fit TRBD1. V trimming: 6 bases; J trimming: 3 bases; junction bases outside the gene matches: 3. Germline-derived CDR1 and CDR2 are LNHDA and SQIVND (reference sequence). The length of the CDR3 is 14 residues. The chain's CDR3 is CASRRQGYTGELFF. The CDR3, as DNA: TGTGCCAGTAGGAGACAGGGGTACACCGGGGAGCTGTTTTTT.

There are many counts of this clonotype. The rearrangement links TRBV3-1 to TRBJ2-2; 8 bases agree with TRBD1. Per germline, CDR1 LGHDT and CDR2 YNNKEL (reference sequence). The CDR3 loop spans 16 amino acids. V gave up 4 bases and J gave up 6 bases; unmatched junction bases: 10. As DNA, the CDR3 is TGTGCCAGCAGCCTTCGGACAGGGATGAGTCCCGGGGAGCTGTTTTTT. Amino acids: CASSLRTGMSPGELFF. Combining the CDR3 with reference TRBV3-1 and TRBJ2-2 gives the whole variable domain DTAVSQTPKYLVTQMGNDKSIKCEQNLGHDTMYWYKQDSKKFLKIMFSYNNKELIINETVPNRFSPKSPDKAHLNLHINSLELGDSAVYFCASSLRTGMSPGELFFGEGSRLTVL.

The rearrangement joins TRBV5-1 to TRBJ1-1; D not resolved. In germline, CDR1 is SGHRS, CDR2 YFSETQ. The CDR3 has 14 amino acids. V lost 5 bases and J lost 3, with 14 bases in between. DNA for the CDR3: TGCGCCAGCAGTACCGCCGTTCGGGACACTGAAGCTTTCTTT. It encodes CASSTAVRDTEAFF.

The chain links TRBV7-2 to TRBJ1-5; weak D call: TRBD1 (6 bases). CDR3 length equals 15 residues. V dropped 3 bases and J dropped 0 bases, with 9 bases sitting between them. Germline lookup yields CDR1 SGHTA and CDR2 FQGNSA. The CDR3 loop is CASSLTGVSNQPQHF. DNA for the CDR3: TGTGCCAGCAGCTTGACAGGAGTTAGCAATCAGCCCCAGCATTTT.

This clonotype occurred once. The chain combines TRBV7-2 with TRBJ2-1; perhaps TRBD1 as D (6 bases). Trimming took 5 bases from V and 7 from J, leaving 15 bases between them. The CDR3 consists of 14 residues. Germline CDR1 and CDR2: SGHTA and FQGNSA. CDR3 nucleotide sequence: TGTGCCAGCAGCCAATACGCAGGGGCAAATGAGCAGTTCTTC. This codes for CASSQYAGANEQFF. Drawing the rest from reference TRBV7-2 and TRBJ2-1, the complete variable domain is GAGVSQSPSNKVTEKGKDVELRCDPISGHTALYWYRQSLGQGLEFLIYFQGNSAPDKSGLPSDRFSAERTGGSVSTLTIQRTQQEDSAVYLCASSQYAGANEQFFGPGTRLTVL.

The V gene is TRBV9, the J gene TRBJ2-7; TRBD1 might be the D (5 bases). V dropped 2 bases and J dropped 3 bases, with 12 bases sitting between them. Germline V gene data show CDR1 as SGDLS and CDR2 as YYNGEE. The CDR3 contains 14 residues. The CDR3 region is CASSVDKGFYEQYF. The CDR3 DNA is TGTGCCAGCAGCGTCGACAAGGGGTTCTACGAGCAGTACTTC.

This clonotype was seen more than once but under ten times. The chain links TRBV7-9 to TRBJ2-1; no definite D call. CDR3 length equals 16 residues. Per germline, CDR1 SEHNR and CDR2 FQNEAQ (reference sequence). V was pared by 5 bases and J by 2 bases, with 16 bases between. The CDR3 region is CASSHPTRAAYNEQFF. CDR3 in DNA: TGTGCCAGCAGCCACCCTACACGAGCAGCCTACAATGAGCAGTTCTTC.

V is TRBV12-3 or TRBV12-4 and J is TRBJ2-2, with D possibly TRBD2 on 6 matching bases. The CDR3 sequence is 14 residues long. V was shortened by 5 bases and J by 3 bases, with 10 bases between the two germline ends. The CDR3 is CASSPGVYTGELFF. CDR3 sequence (DNA): TGTGCCAGCAGTCCGGGGGTTTACACCGGGGAGCTGTTTTTT.

In this sample, this clonotype turned up a few times. This rearrangement joins TRBV4-3 to TRBJ2-1; D is uncertain. Germline V gives CDR1 LGHNA, CDR2 YSLEER. This CDR3 has 16 amino acids. V lost 1 base and J 4 bases, leaving 14 bases between the germline ends. The CDR3 protein is CASSQVFIYAYNEQFF. The DNA for the CDR3 is TGCGCCAGCAGCCAAGTCTTTATATACGCATACAATGAGCAGTTCTTC.

The chain carries TRBV12-3 or TRBV12-4 and TRBJ1-5; no definite D call. The CDR3 contains 16 residues. Between the trimmed V and J ends, which lost 7 bases and 1 base, there was a span of 17 bases. The CDR3 region has the DNA TGTGCCAGCAACCCTGGCTGGGGAGAGAGCAATCAGCCCCAGCATTTT. Protein product: CASNPGWGESNQPQHF.

The V and J genes are TRBV5-1 and TRBJ2-1, with 11 bases that match TRBD2. The CDR3 length is 16 residues. Germline lookup yields CDR1 SGHRS and CDR2 YFSETQ. V shed 2 bases and J 7 bases; nucleotides not matched to a gene: 8. CDR3 sequence (DNA): TGCGCCAGCAGCTTCATGACTAGCGGGGCGAGGAATGAGCAGTTCTTC. Translated, it gives CASSFMTSGARNEQFF. The complete variable domain, with remaining parts taken from reference TRBV5-1 and TRBJ2-1, reads KAGVTQTPRYLIKTRGQQVTLSCSPISGHRSVSWYQQTPGQGLQFLFEYFSETQRNKGNFPGRFSGRQFSNSRSEMNVSTLELGDSALYLCASSFMTSGARNEQFFGPGTRLTVL.

The rearrangement links TRBV29-1 to TRBJ2-7; D might be TRBD1 (7 bases). Germline values: CDR1 SQVTM, CDR2 ANQGSEA. This CDR3 has 14 residues. Trimming pared 4 bases from V and 5 bases from J, leaving 18 bases between. The CDR3 nucleotides read TGCAGCGTTGGGGGTCGACAGGGAGGCCACGAGCAGTACTTC. Amino acid sequence: CSVGGRQGGHEQYF.

This clonotype was found a few times. Written as DNA, the CDR3 is TGTGCCAGCAGTTTACAGCGGGGGACAGAGACCCAGTACTTC. It codes for CASSLQRGTETQYF. The rearrangement joins TRBV12-3 or TRBV12-4 to TRBJ2-5, with 8 bases aligning to TRBD2. CDR3 length equals 14 residues. After removal of 2 bases from V and 4 bases from J, the junction contained 3 bases not matched to a gene.

The chain employs TRBV10-3 and TRBJ2-7, with D maybe TRBD2 (7 bases). This CDR3 is built from 16 residues. Trimming removed 4 bases from V and 3 bases from J, with 19 bases in between. Germline V gives CDR1 ENHRY, CDR2 SYGVKD. In DNA, the CDR3 is TGTGCCATCAGTGGGGGGGGGCAGTTAGGAAACTACGAGCAGTACTTC. As protein: CAISGGGQLGNYEQYF.

This CDR3 is CASGKRGDLGSYNEQFF. CDR3 DNA sequence: TGTGCCAGCGGCAAGCGGGGGGATCTGGGCTCCTACAATGAGCAGTTCTTC. The chain couples TRBV11-2 to TRBJ2-1, with 9 bases that match TRBD2. The CDR3 extends over 17 amino acids. Germline V gene data show CDR1 as SGHAT and CDR2 as FQNNGV. The junction had 11 bases not matched to a gene; V was cut back by 8 bases and J by 0 bases.

In its sample, this clonotype was seen many times. The gene calls are TRBV6-2 or TRBV6-3 and TRBJ2-7; D is uncertain. V lost 5 bases and J 2 bases, leaving 4 bases between the germline ends. Germline V gene sequence: CDR1 MNHEY, CDR2 SVGEGT. CDR3 size: 11 residues. CDR3 in amino acids: CASSQAYEQYF. The CDR3 nucleotides are TGTGCCAGCAGTCAGGCCTACGAGCAGTACTTC.

The table lists this clonotype with a few counts. This rearrangement joins TRBV20-1 to TRBJ2-3, with a possible D match to TRBD2 (5 bases). The CDR3 runs 12 residues. Trimming removed 5 bases from V and 3 bases from J, with 9 bases in between. From germline, CDR1 is DFQATT and CDR2 SNEGSKA (reference sequence). CDR3 region: CSAVDWTDTQYF. CDR3 in DNA: TGCAGTGCTGTGGACTGGACAGATACGCAGTATTTT.

This chain uses TRBV7-2 with TRBJ2-6; 8 positions agree with TRBD1. The CDR3 extends over 16 amino acids. Trimming took 5 bases from V and 2 from J; bases not matched to a gene: 5. Germline lookup yields CDR1 SGHTA and CDR2 FQGNSA. The CDR3 DNA is TGTGCCAGCAGCGGTCAGGACAGGGCTGGGGCCAACGTCCTGACTTTC. The encoded protein is CASSGQDRAGANVLTF.

Points on this clonotype: Without the conserved terminal phenylalanine or tryptophan, this CDR3 likely stems from a read error. The V call is TRBV12-3 or TRBV12-4, the J call TRBJ1-1; weak D call: TRBD1 (5 bases). The CDR3 loop spans 15 amino acids. With 5 bases removed from V and 1 base from J, the gap between germline ends came to 14 bases. DNA for the CDR3: TGTGCCAGCAGTCACTCCGGGGGAAAGAACACTGAAGCTTTCTGT. Translation: CASSHSGGKNTEAFC.

Comment on this clonotype: Since no conserved phenylalanine or tryptophan closes the CDR3, a read error is the likely cause. This chain uses TRBV12-3 or TRBV12-4 with TRBJ1-2; TRBD1 is a possible D gene (6 bases). The V end lost 3 bases, the J end lost 4 bases, and 9 bases lay between the germline ends. The length of the CDR3 is 13 residues. The CDR3, as DNA: TGTGCCAGCAGTTTTCAGGGGTTCTATGGCTACACCTCC. Protein product: CASSFQGFYGYTS.

CDR3 DNA sequence: TGTGCCAGCAGCTTAATGGCGAGACCCACTAACTATGGCTACACCTTC. Residues: CASSLMARPTNYGYTF. The V gene is TRBV7-9, the J gene TRBJ1-2; D is uncertain. Germline V gene data show CDR1 as SEHNR and CDR2 as FQNEAQ (reference sequence). The V end lost 2 bases, the J end lost 0 bases, and 13 bases lay between the germline ends. The CDR3 spans 16 residues.

This clonotype was observed a handful of times. The chain employs TRBV5-5 and TRBJ2-1; D is possibly TRBD2 (5 bases). Germline V lookup: CDR1 SGHKS, CDR2 YYEKEE (reference sequence). This CDR3 region has 15 residues. V gave up 3 bases and J gave up 2 bases, with 12 bases separating them. CDR3 sequence (DNA): TGTGCCAGCAGCTCCAAAGACGGGACCTACAATGAGCAGTTCTTC. This encodes CASSSKDGTYNEQFF.